Below are 11 T cell receptor beta chains sequenced from a single sample in a study of blood T cell repertoires in COVID-19. Assay used: immunoSEQ multiplex PCR; TCRdb lists only in-frame clones, some missing. The sample lists approximately 190,000 clones; around 80% were seen once. Sequenced material: peripheral blood. These receptor sequences come from a man aged 55-75 years with acute or convalescent COVID-19.

This chain uses TRBV4-1 with TRBJ1-5; 9 nucleotides match TRBD1. V dropped 3 bases and J dropped 0; count of bases not matched to a gene: 21. CDR1 is MGHRA and CDR2 is YSYEKL in the germline V gene. The CDR3 extends over 22 amino acids. The CDR3 sequence is CASSHYTDLGQGTRYSNQPQHF. In DNA, the CDR3 is TGCGCCAGCAGCCACTACACCGACCTGGGACAGGGAACCAGATATAGCAATCAGCCCCAGCATTTT.

This clone has a handful of counts. DNA of the CDR3: TGCGCCAGCAGCTTGTGGGCAGGGGGGACTGGAAACACCATATATTTT. Translating it yields CASSLWAGGTGNTIYF. The gene calls are TRBV5-1 and TRBJ1-3; 7 bases match TRBD1. The trim removed 1 base at V and 2 bases at J, leaving 6 bases unmatched. CDR3 length equals 16 residues. Germline lookup yields CDR1 SGHRS and CDR2 YFSETQ.

The rearrangement links TRBV4-2 to TRBJ2-1, with 11 nucleotides matching TRBD2. CDR1 is LGHNA and CDR2 is YNFKEQ in the germline V gene. Trimming took 4 bases from V and 2 from J; bases not matched to a gene: 4. There are 16 residues in the CDR3. Here the CDR3 reads CASSRDSGRAYNEQFF. For the CDR3, the DNA is TGTGCCAGCAGCCGGGATAGCGGGAGGGCCTACAATGAGCAGTTCTTC.

The rearrangement links TRBV4-1 to TRBJ1-1; 9 nucleotides agree with TRBD1. Looked up from germline, CDR1 is MGHRA and CDR2 is YSYEKL. V shed 3 bases, J shed 6 bases, and the junction held 11 bases outside the gene matches. The CDR3 extends over 16 amino acids. CDR3 sequence reads: CASSQRVQGAASEAFF. CDR3 coding DNA: TGCGCCAGCAGCCAGAGAGTACAGGGGGCCGCTTCTGAAGCTTTCTTT.

The rearrangement uses TRBV15 and TRBJ1-2, with D maybe TRBD1 (6 bases). V lost 0 bases and J lost 0, with 17 bases in between. CDR1 and CDR2 (germline): LNHNV, YYDKDF (reference sequence). This CDR3 contains 18 residues. The CDR3, as DNA: TGTGCCACCAGCAGAGATTTAGCCAGGACAGCAGCTAACTATGGCTACACCTTC. Translation gives CATSRDLARTAANYGYTF. Full variable domain (rest looked up from reference TRBV15 and TRBJ1-2): DAMVIQNPRYQVTQFGKPVTLSCSQTLNHNVMYWYQQKSSQAPKLLFHYYDKDFNNEADTPDNFQSRRPNTSFCFLDIRSPGLGDTAMYLCATSRDLARTAANYGYTFGSGTRLTVV.

The CDR3: CASSLRFGGGVRETQYF. As DNA, the CDR3 is TGTGCCAGCAGCTTACGATTCGGGGGAGGGGTTCGAGAGACCCAGTACTTC. The chain couples TRBV7-8 to TRBJ2-5, with 7 bases aligning to TRBD2. Germline V gives CDR1 SGHVS, CDR2 FQNEAQ. CDR3 length equals 17 residues. J lost 4 bases, V lost 2 bases, and 13 bases had no gene match.

V is TRBV4-1 and J is TRBJ1-2, with D perhaps matching TRBD1 (5 bases). Germline assignment: CDR1 MGHRA and CDR2 YSYEKL. The CDR3 contains 15 residues. Trimming took 3 bases from V and 5 from J, leaving 16 bases between them. The CDR3: CASSHQAGREYGYTF. The CDR3 bases are TGCGCCAGCAGCCATCAGGCAGGGAGGGAGTATGGCTACACCTTC.

This clone has a single count. The rearrangement links TRBV19 to TRBJ1-4; a weak D match, TRBD1 (5 bases). Between the trimmed V and J ends, which lost 11 bases and 4 bases, there was a span of 14 bases. This CDR3 contains 13 residues. Germline V gives CDR1 LNHDA, CDR2 SQIVND (reference sequence). Here the CDR3 DNA reads TGTGCCTATGGGGGGGAGAGTAATGAAAAACTGTTTTTT. Amino acids: CAYGGESNEKLFF. Full variable domain (remainder filled in from reference TRBV19 and TRBJ1-4): DGGITQSPKYLFRKEGQNVTLSCEQNLNHDAMYWYRQDPGQGLRLIYYSQIVNDFQKGDIAEGYSVSREKKESFPLTVTSAQKNPTAFYLCAYGGESNEKLFFGSGTQLSVL.

The rearrangement joins TRBV5-1 to TRBJ1-5, with D maybe TRBD1 (5 bases). Trimming took 2 bases from V and 2 from J, leaving 11 bases between them. Germline V gene lookup returns CDR1 SGHRS and CDR2 YFSETQ. This CDR3 has 15 amino acids. CDR3 DNA: TGCGCCAGCAGCTTATCTATAGGGGGCAATCAGCCCCAGCATTTT. Protein sequence: CASSLSIGGNQPQHF.

This chain links TRBV7-9 with TRBJ1-3; 7 bases fit TRBD1. CDR1 and CDR2 from the germline V gene are SEHNR and FQNEAQ (reference sequence). Trimming cost V 5 bases and J 1 base; bases outside gene matches: 5. The CDR3 is 15 residues long. The CDR3 loop reads CASSHTGESGNTIYF. The CDR3 region has the DNA TGTGCCAGCAGCCATACAGGGGAATCTGGAAACACCATATATTTT.

The CDR3 region is CASSLMSGANVLTF. The CDR3 region has the DNA TGCGCCAGCAGCCTTATGTCTGGGGCCAACGTCCTGACTTTC. V and J are TRBV5-1 and TRBJ2-6; D gene uncertain. V was shortened by 4 bases and J by 1 base, with 6 bases between the two germline ends. Germline values: CDR1 SGHRS, CDR2 YFSETQ. This CDR3 has 14 amino acids.